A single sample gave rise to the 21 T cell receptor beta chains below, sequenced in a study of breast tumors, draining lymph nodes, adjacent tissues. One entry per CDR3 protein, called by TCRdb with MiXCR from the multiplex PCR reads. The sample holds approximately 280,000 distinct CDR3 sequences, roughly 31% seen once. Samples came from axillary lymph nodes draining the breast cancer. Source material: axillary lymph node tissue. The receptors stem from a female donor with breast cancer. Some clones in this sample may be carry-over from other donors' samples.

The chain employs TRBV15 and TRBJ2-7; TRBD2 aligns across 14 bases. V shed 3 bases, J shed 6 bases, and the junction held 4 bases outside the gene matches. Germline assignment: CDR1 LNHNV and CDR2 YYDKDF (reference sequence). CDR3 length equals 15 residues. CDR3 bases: TGTGCCACCAGCAGGGGACTAGCGGGAGATACCGAGCAGTACTTC. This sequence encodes CATSRGLAGDTEQYF.

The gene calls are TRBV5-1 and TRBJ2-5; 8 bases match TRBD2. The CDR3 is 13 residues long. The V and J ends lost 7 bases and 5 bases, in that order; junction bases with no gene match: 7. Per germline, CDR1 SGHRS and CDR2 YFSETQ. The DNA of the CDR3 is TGCGCCAGCTGGCGGGAGGTTGGGGAGACCCAGTACTTC. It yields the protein CASWREVGETQYF.

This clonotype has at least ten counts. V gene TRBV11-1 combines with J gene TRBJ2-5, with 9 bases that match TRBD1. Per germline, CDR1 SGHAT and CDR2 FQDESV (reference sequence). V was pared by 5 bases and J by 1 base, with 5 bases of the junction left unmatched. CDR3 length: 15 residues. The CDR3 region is CASSTRQGVQETQYF. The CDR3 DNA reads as TGTGCCAGCAGCACCCGACAGGGGGTCCAAGAGACCCAGTACTTC.

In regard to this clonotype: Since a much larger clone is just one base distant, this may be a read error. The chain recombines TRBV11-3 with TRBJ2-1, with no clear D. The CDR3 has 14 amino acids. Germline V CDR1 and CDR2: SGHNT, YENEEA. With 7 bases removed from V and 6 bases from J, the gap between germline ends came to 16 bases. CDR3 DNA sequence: TGTGCCAGCAACCGTGGTTCGACCTCCAATGAGCAGTTCTTC. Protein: CASNRGSTSNEQFF.

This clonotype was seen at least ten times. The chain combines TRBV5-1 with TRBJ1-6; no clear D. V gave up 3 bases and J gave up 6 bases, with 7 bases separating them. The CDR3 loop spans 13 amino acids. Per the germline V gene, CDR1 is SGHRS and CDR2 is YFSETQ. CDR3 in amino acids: CASSSDLNSPLHF. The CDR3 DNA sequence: TGCGCCAGCAGCTCCGACCTTAATTCACCCCTCCACTTT.

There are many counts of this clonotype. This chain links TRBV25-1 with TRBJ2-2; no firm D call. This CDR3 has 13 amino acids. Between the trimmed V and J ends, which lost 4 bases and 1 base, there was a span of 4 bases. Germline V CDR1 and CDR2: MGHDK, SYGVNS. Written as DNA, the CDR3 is TGTGCCAGCAGTGTGGGGAACACCGGGGAGCTGTTTTTT. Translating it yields CASSVGNTGELFF.

In nucleotides, the CDR3 is TGCAGCTTAAGTCTCTACGAGCAGTACTTC. Translating gives CSLSLYEQYF. The chain is built from TRBV29-1 and TRBJ2-7; D is ambiguous. Germline CDR1 reads SQVTM; CDR2 reads ANQGSEA. This CDR3 has 10 residues. V lost 8 bases and J 3 bases, leaving 8 bases between the germline ends.

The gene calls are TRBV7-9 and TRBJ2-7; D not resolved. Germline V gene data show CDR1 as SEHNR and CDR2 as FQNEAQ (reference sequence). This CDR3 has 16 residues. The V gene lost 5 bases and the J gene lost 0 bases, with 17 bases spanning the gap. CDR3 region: CASSPSRAESSYEQYF. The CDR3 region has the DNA TGTGCCAGCAGCCCGAGTCGGGCGGAGAGCTCCTACGAGCAGTACTTC.

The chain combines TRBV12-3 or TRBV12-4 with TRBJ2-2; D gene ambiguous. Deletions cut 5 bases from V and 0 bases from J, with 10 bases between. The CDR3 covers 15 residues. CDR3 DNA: TGTGCCAGCAGTAACCTCCTCGCGAACACCGGGGAGCTGTTTTTT. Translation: CASSNLLANTGELFF.

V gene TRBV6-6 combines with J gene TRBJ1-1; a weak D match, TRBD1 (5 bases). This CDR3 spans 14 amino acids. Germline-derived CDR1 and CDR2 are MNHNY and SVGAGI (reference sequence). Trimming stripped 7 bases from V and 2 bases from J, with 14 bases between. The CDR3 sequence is CASNRDGRNTEAFF. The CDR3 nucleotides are TGTGCCAGCAACCGGGACGGCAGAAACACTGAAGCTTTCTTT.

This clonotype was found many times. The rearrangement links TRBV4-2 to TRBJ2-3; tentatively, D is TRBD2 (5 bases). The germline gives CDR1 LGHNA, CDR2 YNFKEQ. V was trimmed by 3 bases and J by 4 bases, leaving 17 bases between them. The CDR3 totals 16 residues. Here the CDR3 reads CASSQVEGVVSDTQYF. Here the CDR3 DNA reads TGTGCCAGCAGCCAGGTCGAGGGAGTGGTTTCAGATACGCAGTATTTT.

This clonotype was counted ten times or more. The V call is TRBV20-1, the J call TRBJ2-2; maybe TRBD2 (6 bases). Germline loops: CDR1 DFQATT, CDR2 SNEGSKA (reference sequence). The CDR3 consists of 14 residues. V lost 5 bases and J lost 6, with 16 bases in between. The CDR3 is CSAVRDRVSGELFF. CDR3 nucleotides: TGCAGTGCTGTGCGGGACCGCGTTTCCGGGGAGCTGTTTTTT.

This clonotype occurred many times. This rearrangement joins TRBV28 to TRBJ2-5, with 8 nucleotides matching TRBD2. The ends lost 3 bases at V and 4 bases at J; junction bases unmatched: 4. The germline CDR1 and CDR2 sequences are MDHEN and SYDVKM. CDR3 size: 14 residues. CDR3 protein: CASSLIGGAETQYF. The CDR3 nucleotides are TGTGCCAGCAGTTTGATCGGGGGGGCAGAGACCCAGTACTTC.

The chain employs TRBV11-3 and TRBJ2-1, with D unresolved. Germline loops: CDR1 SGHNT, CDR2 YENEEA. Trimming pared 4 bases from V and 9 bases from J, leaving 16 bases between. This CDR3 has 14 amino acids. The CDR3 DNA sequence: TGTGCCAGCAGCTATACACCTCTTGACGGTGAGCAGTTCTTC. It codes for CASSYTPLDGEQFF.

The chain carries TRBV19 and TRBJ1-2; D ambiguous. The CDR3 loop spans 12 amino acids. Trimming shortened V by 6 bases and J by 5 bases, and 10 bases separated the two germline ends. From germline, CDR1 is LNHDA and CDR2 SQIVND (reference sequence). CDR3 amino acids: CASRKTAYGYTF. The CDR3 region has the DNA TGTGCCAGTAGAAAAACAGCTTATGGCTACACCTTC. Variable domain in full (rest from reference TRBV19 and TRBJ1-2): DGGITQSPKYLFRKEGQNVTLSCEQNLNHDAMYWYRQDPGQGLRLIYYSQIVNDFQKGDIAEGYSVSREKKESFPLTVTSAQKNPTAFYLCASRKTAYGYTFGSGTRLTVV.

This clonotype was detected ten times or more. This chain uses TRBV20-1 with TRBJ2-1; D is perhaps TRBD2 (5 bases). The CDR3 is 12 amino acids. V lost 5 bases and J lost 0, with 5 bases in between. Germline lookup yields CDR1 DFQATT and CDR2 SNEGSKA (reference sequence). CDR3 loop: CSAGSSYNEQFF. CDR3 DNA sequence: TGCAGTGCTGGGAGCTCCTACAATGAGCAGTTCTTC.

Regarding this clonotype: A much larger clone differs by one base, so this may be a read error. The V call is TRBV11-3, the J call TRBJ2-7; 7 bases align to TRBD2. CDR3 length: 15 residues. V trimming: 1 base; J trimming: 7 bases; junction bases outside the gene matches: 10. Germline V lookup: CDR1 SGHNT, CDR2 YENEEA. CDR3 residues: CASSLGLAAYNEQYF. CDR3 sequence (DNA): TGTGCCAGCAGCTTAGGCCTAGCGGCCTACAATGAGCAGTACTTC.

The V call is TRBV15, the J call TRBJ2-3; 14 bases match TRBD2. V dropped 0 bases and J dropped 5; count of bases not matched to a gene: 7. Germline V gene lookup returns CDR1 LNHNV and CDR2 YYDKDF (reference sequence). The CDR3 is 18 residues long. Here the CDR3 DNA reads TGTGCCACCAGCAGAGATCGCGGGACTAGCGGGAGTGAAGATACGCAGTATTTT. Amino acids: CATSRDRGTSGSEDTQYF. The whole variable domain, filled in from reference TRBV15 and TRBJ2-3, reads DAMVIQNPRYQVTQFGKPVTLSCSQTLNHNVMYWYQQKSSQAPKLLFHYYDKDFNNEADTPDNFQSRRPNTSFCFLDIRSPGLGDTAMYLCATSRDRGTSGSEDTQYFGPGTRLTVL.

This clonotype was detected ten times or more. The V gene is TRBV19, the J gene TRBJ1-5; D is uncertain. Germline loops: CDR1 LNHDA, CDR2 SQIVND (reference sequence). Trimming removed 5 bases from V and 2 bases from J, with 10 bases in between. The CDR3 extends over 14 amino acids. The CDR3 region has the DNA TGTGCCAGTAGTGAAGGGAGACGCAATCAGCCCCAGCATTTT. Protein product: CASSEGRRNQPQHF.

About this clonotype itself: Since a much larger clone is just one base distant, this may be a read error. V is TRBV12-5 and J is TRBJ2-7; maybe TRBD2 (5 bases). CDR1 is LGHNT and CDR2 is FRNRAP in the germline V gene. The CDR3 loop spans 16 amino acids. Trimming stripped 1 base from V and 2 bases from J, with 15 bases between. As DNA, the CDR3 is TGTGCTAGTGGTTTGGGAGGGCCCTACCCGCCCTACGAGCAGTACTTC. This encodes CASGLGGPYPPYEQYF.

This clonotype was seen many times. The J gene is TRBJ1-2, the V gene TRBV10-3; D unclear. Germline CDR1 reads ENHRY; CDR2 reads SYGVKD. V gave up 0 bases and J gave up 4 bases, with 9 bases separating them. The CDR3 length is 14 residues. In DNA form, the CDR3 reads TGTGCCATCAGTGAGTCGCCCGGTTTCTATGGCTACACCTTC. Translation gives CAISESPGFYGYTF.